This T cell receptor beta chain emerged from a study of cytomegalovirus exposure and HLA in healthy donors. Per germline, CDR1 SSHAT and CDR2 FNYEAQ (reference sequence). This CDR3 is built from 11 residues. The V end lost 5 bases, the J end lost 8 bases, and 7 bases lay between the germline ends. The PCR employed 60 Vbeta primers together with 13 Jbeta primers. The data were produced by immunoSEQ multiplex PCR, yet TCRdb's version contains in-frame clones alone and is incomplete. The repertoire holds 95,000 to 110,000 clones, with 77% as singletons. Sequencing input: PBMCs. V and J are TRBV7-7 and TRBJ1-3; D gene ambiguous. The receptor was derived from a male donor in good health and CMV-seronegative. The CDR3 DNA sequence: TGTGCCAGCAGCCCCGGGGACACCATATATTTT. This codes for CASSPGDTIYF. Combining the CDR3 with reference TRBV7-7 and TRBJ1-3 gives the whole variable domain GAGVSQSPRYKVTKRGQDVTLRCDPISSHATLYWYQQALGQGPEFLTYFNYEAQPDKSGLPSDRFSAERPEGSISTLTIQRTEQRDSAMYRCASSPGDTIYFGEGSWLTVV.